This T cell receptor beta chain was observed in a study of cytomegalovirus exposure and HLA in healthy donors. Study findings and constraints: An Asian-associated ancestry cluster reportedly showed fewer N-insertions than the approximately 690-donor mean in a later analysis. A later analysis appeared to link common viral pathogens to several of the most significant clusters. TCR beta chains numbering about 160 were designated cytomegalovirus-associated. According to an earlier analysis, most TCR beta V segments yielded productive rearrangements about 87% or about 30% of the time.

On this clone itself: What it binds is unknown. The same CDR3 arises from other DNA sequences in this sample as well.

The ends were cut back, 3 bases at V and 1 base at J, with 9 bases in the middle. Per the germline V gene, CDR1 is SGHNT and CDR2 is YENEEA. The CDR3 sequence is 14 residues long. It was with 60 Vbeta and 13 Jbeta primers that the PCR ran. Clones were sequenced by immunoSEQ multiplex PCR, and TCRdb holds only the in-frame ones, with some missing. The repertoire holds 120,000 or so clones, with approximately 77% as singletons. The receptor was isolated from a man aged 18 to 30 in good health and CMV-seronegative. The chain employs TRBV11-3 and TRBJ1-1; tentatively, D is TRBD1 (6 bases). The sequenced sample was PBMCs. In DNA, the CDR3 is TGTGCCAGCAGCTTCGGGGGGCCGAACACTGAAGCTTTCTTT. Translating gives CASSFGGPNTEAFF.